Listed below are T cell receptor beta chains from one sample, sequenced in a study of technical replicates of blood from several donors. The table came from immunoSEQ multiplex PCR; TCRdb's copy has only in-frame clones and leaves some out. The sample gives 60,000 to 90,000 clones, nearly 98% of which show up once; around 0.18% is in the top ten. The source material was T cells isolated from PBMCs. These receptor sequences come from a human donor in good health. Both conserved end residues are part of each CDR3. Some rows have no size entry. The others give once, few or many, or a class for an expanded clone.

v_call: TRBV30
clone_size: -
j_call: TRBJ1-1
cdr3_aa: CAWSVRGTGNTEAFF

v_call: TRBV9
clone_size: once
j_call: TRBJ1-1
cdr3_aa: CASSEEKGQGAEAFF

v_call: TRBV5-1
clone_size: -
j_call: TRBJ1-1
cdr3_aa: CASSLAGGDTEAFF

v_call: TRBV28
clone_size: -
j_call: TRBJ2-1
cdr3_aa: CASSRQGYEQFF

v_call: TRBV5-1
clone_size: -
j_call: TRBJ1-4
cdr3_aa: CASSPTGGGAEKLFF

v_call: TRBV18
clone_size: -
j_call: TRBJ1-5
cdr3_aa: CASSPEGASQPQHF

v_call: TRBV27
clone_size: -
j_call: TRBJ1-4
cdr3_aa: CASSLWQGGKLFF

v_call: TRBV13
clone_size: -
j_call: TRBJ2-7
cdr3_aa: CASSLATSSYEQYF

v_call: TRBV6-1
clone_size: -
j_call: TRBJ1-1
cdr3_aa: CASSTWGIAAGGAFF

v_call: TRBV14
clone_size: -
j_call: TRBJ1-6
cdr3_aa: CASSQQGSYNSPLHF

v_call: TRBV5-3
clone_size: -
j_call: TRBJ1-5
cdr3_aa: CARSLAGDLQPQHF

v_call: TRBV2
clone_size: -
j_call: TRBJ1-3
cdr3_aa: CASSDAPRFGRSGNTIYF

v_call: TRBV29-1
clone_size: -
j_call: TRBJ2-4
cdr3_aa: CSVGYGGLNIQYF

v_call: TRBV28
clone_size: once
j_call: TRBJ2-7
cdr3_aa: CASSFGRSSYEQYF

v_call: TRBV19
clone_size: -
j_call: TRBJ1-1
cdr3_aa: CASSMDFRGNTEAFF

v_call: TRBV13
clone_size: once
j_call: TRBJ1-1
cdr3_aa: CASSAQGATEAFF

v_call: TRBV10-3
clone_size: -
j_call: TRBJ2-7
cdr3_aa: CAISESTQGKVWVQYF

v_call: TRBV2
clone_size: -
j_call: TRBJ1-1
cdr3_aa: CASSTDRVRAEAFF

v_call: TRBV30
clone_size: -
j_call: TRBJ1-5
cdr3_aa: CAWSATGPYTYQPQHF

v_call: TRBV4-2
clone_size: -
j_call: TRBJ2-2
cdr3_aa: CASSQWTSGSTGELFF

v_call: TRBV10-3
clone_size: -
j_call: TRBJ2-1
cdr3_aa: CAIRREGYNEQFF

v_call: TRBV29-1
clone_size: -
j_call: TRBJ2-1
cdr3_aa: CSVAQGQGKGEQFF

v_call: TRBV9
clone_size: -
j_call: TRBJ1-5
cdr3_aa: CASSLYGASNQPQHF

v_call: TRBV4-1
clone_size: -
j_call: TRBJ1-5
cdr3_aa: CASSRSQGMGNQPQHF

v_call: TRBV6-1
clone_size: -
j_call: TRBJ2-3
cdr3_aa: CASSLTSNTQYF

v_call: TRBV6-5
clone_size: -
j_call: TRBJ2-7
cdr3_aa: CASSIGTGAYEQYF

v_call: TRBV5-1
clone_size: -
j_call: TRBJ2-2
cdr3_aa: CASSLYGDTGELFF

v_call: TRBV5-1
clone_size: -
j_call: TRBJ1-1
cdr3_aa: CASSGSTGENTEAFF

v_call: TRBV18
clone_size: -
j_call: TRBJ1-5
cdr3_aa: CASSPYAGNQPQHF

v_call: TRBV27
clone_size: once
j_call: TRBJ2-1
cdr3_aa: CASSPPGHGPSNEQFF

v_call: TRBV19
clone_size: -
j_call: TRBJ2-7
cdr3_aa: CASSVTGRYYEQYF

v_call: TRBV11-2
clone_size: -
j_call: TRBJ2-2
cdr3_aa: CASSLEVLSGSGELFF

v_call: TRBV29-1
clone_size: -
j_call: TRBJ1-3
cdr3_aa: CSVAGSPEKYSGNTIYF